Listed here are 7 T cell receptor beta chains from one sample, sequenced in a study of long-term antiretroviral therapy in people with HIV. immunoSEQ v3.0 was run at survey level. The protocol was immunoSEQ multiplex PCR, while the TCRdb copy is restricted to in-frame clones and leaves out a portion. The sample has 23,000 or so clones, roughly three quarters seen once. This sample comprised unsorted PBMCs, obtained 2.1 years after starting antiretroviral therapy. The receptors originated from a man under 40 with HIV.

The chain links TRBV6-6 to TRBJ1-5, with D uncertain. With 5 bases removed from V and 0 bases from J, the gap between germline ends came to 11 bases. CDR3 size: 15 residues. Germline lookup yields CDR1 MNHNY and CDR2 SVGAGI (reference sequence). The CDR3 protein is CASSPEDGSNQPQHF. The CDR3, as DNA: TGTGCCAGCAGTCCGGAGGACGGTAGCAATCAGCCCCAGCATTTT.

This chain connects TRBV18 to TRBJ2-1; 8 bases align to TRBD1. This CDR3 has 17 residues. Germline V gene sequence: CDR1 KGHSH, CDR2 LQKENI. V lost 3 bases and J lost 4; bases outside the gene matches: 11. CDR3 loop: CASSPRLDRVIYNEQFF. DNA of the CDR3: TGTGCCAGCTCACCGCGGTTGGACAGGGTTATATACAATGAGCAGTTCTTC.

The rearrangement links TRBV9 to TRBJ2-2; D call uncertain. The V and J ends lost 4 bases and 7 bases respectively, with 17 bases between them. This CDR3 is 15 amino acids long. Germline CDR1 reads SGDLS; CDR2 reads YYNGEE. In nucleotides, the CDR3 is TGTGCCAGCAGCCCCTCCGCGACTTCAAACGGGGAGCTGTTTTTT. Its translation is CASSPSATSNGELFF.

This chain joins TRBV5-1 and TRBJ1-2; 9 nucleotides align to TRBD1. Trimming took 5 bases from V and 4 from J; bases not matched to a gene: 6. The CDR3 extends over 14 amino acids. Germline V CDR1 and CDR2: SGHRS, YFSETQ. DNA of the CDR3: TGCGCCAGCAGGGCCCAGGACAGGGGCTATGGCTACACCTTC. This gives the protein CASRAQDRGYGYTF.

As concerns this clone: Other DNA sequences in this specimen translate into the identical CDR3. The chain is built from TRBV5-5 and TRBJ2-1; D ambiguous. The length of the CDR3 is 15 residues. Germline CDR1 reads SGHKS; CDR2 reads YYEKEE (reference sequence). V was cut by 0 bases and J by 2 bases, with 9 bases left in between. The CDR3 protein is CASSLGRSTYNEQFF. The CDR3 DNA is TGTGCCAGCAGCTTGGGCAGATCCACCTACAATGAGCAGTTCTTC.

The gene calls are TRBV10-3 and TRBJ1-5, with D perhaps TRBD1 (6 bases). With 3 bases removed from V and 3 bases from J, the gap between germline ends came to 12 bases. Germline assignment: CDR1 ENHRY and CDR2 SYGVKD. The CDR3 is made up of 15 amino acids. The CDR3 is CAISEGQLNNQPQHF. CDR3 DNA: TGTGCCATCAGTGAAGGACAGCTCAACAATCAGCCCCAGCATTTT.

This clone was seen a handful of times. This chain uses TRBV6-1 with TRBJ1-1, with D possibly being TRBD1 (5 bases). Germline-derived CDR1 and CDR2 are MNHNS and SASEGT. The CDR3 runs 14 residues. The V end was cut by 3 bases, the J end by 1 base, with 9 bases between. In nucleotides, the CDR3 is TGTGCCAGCAGTGATCAGGGACCGAACACTGAAGCTTTCTTT. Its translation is CASSDQGPNTEAFF.